This T cell receptor (beta chain) originates from a study of blood T cell repertoires in COVID-19. About the study: Some COVID-19 samples were acute and others convalescent; all came from the United States, Italy and Spain. T cells, B-cell-depleted T cells, or PBMCs provided the cDNA or gDNA that served as material.

The CDR3 extends over 16 amino acids. How the authors handled the data: Reference gene primer amplification in the assay estimated nucleated cell counts. The assay was immunoSEQ multiplex PCR, and TCRdb's table has in-frame clones only and misses some. V and J calls and clone size are given by that table; D and trimming were obtained from the DNA. The sample records about 45,000 clones, roughly 87% being singletons. This clonotype was obtained from a human donor in a cohort sampled during active COVID-19. The chain employs TRBV21-1 and TRBJ1-5; TRBD1 is the table's D call and was not checked against the DNA. TRBV21-1 is labeled a pseudogene. Specimen: peripheral blood. CDR3 nucleotide sequence: TGTGCCAGCAGCAAGATCGGCAGGGAAGGCAATCAGCCCCAGCATTTT. This gives the protein CASSKIGREGNQPQHF.